A single sample gave rise to the 20 T cell receptor beta chains below, sequenced in a study of yellow fever vaccine responses in identical twins. Each CDR3 protein gets one entry after TCRdb re-called the RT-PCR reads with MiXCR. The profile covers several thousand distinct CDR3 sequences, with about 86% appearing a single time and about 1.1% taken by the ten largest. Source: T cells from blood (PBMCs), unsorted or a sorted subset (not recorded which), taken before or after yellow fever vaccination (not recorded which). These receptors were taken from a woman younger than 30 who received the yellow fever vaccine.

The chain has TRBV11-3 and TRBJ2-3, with TRBD2 as a possible D gene (6 bases). The CDR3 length is 15 residues. Germline V gives CDR1 SGHNT, CDR2 YENEEA. V was trimmed by 5 bases and J by 2 bases, leaving 14 bases between them. The CDR3 bases are TGTGCCAGCAGCAGAATGCCTAGCGTCACAGATACGCAGTATTTT. Its translation is CASSRMPSVTDTQYF.

This clonotype was observed once. The gene calls are TRBV11-1 and TRBJ1-1, with 7 positions matching TRBD1. Germline loops: CDR1 SGHAT, CDR2 FQDESV (reference sequence). The CDR3 has 15 residues. V dropped 4 bases and J dropped 2; count of bases not matched to a gene: 7. In DNA, the CDR3 is TGTGCCAGCAGCTCACCGACAGGGTTCAACACTGAAGCTTTCTTT. Translating it yields CASSSPTGFNTEAFF.

The chain has TRBV18 and TRBJ2-1; D uncertain. Trimming cost V 3 bases and J 2 bases, with 11 bases left between them. From germline, CDR1 is KGHSH and CDR2 LQKENI. The CDR3 totals 15 residues. The DNA for the CDR3 is TGTGCCAGCTCACCTGTAGGGCTAACCTACAATGAGCAGTTCTTC. Translated: CASSPVGLTYNEQFF.

The rearrangement links TRBV11-1 to TRBJ2-7; D may be TRBD1 or TRBD2 (5 bases each). The length of the CDR3 is 16 residues. Trimming pared 1 base from V and 2 bases from J, leaving 15 bases between. Germline assignment: CDR1 SGHAT and CDR2 FQDESV (reference sequence). CDR3 sequence reads: CASSLVGLASPYEQYF. The DNA for the CDR3 is TGTGCCAGCAGCTTAGTGGGGCTAGCCAGTCCCTACGAGCAGTACTTC.

In the case of this clonotype: At one boundary the junction diverges from the germline segment, which might be a read error. V is TRBV19 and J is TRBJ2-3; D uncertain. Germline loops: CDR1 LNHDA, CDR2 SQIVND (reference sequence). The CDR3 consists of 12 residues. In nucleotides, the CDR3 is TGTGCCAGTAGTAACCCTCCGACCGAGTTAGGATTT. This sequence encodes CASSNPPTELGF. The whole variable domain, remainder taken from reference TRBV19 and TRBJ2-3, is DGGITQSPKYLFRKEGQNVTLSCEQNLNHDAMYWYRQDPGQGLRLIYYSQIVNDFQKGDIAEGYSVSREKKESFPLTVTSAQKNPTAFYLCASSNPPTELGFGPGTRLTVL.

The V call is TRBV6-4, the J call TRBJ2-1, with 7 bases that match TRBD2. There are 13 residues in the CDR3. Looked up from germline, CDR1 is MRHNA and CDR2 is SNTAGT. The trim removed 5 bases at V and 8 bases at J, leaving 6 bases unmatched. The CDR3 protein is CASSLREADEQFF. Written as DNA, the CDR3 is TGTGCCAGCAGTCTCCGGGAGGCCGATGAGCAGTTCTTC.

This clonotype has more than one count but fewer than ten. CDR3 protein: CASSSLAGTQETQYF. In nucleotides, the CDR3 is TGTGCCAGCAGCTCTCTAGCGGGAACACAAGAGACCCAGTACTTC. The V and J genes are TRBV11-3 and TRBJ2-5; 9 bases are a match to TRBD2. Trimming at V came to 4 bases and at J to 2 bases, leaving 5 bases not matched to a gene. Germline V CDR1 and CDR2: SGHNT, YENEEA. The CDR3 runs 15 residues.

The chain carries TRBV18 and TRBJ1-2; D is perhaps TRBD1 (5 bases). The germline gives CDR1 KGHSH, CDR2 LQKENI. V lost 4 bases to trimming and J lost 6 bases, with 12 bases between them. The CDR3 spans 13 residues. The CDR3 DNA follows: TGTGCCAGCTCACTAAATCAGGGAAATGGCTACACCTTC. Its translation: CASSLNQGNGYTF.

The chain joins TRBV30 to TRBJ1-6, with D possibly being TRBD1 (6 bases). The CDR3 runs to 15 residues. Trimming left V 1 base short and J 9 bases short, with 16 bases between. Germline CDR1 and CDR2: GTSNPN and SVGIG (reference sequence). The CDR3 DNA follows: TGTGCCTGGAGTGACTTCGGGATCAGGGGTTCACCCCTCCACTTT. Its protein product is CAWSDFGIRGSPLHF. Full variable domain (outside the CDR3, taken from reference TRBV30 and TRBJ1-6): SQTIHQWPATLVQPVGSPLSLECTVEGTSNPNLYWYRQAAGRGLQLLFYSVGIGQISSEVPQNLSASRPQDRQFILSSKKLLLSDSGFYLCAWSDFGIRGSPLHFGNGTRLTVT.

The chain uses TRBV4-3 and TRBJ2-1, with D tentatively TRBD1 or TRBD2 (5 bases each). The V gene's germline CDR1 is LGHNA and CDR2 YSLEER. Trimming shortened V by 0 bases and J by 10 bases, and 10 bases separated the two germline ends. The CDR3 covers 13 residues. CDR3 protein: CASSQDLWDEQFF. DNA for the CDR3: TGCGCCAGCAGCCAAGATTTGTGGGACGAGCAGTTCTTC.

The V call is TRBV5-6, the J call TRBJ1-2; no clear D gene. The V gene lost 0 bases and the J gene lost 8 bases, with 8 bases spanning the gap. The CDR3 extends over 12 amino acids. Germline-derived CDR1 and CDR2 are SGHDT and YYEEEE. CDR3 bases: TGTGCCAGCAGCTTGGAACGGTTCGGCTACACCTTC. It encodes CASSLERFGYTF.

This chain joins TRBV28 and TRBJ1-2, with TRBD1 as a possible D gene (5 bases). Trimming removed 3 bases from V and 2 bases from J, with 10 bases in between. Germline V lookup: CDR1 MDHEN, CDR2 SYDVKM. The CDR3 extends over 14 amino acids. CDR3 loop: CASSLTGLNYGYTF. CDR3 DNA sequence: TGTGCCAGCAGTTTGACGGGGCTCAACTATGGCTACACCTTC.

V gene TRBV18 combines with J gene TRBJ1-3, with no clear D. Germline V gene sequence: CDR1 KGHSH, CDR2 LQKENI. The CDR3 is 13 residues long. With 0 bases removed from V and 11 bases from J, the gap between germline ends came to 11 bases. Here the CDR3 reads CASSPPKLSSIYF. DNA for the CDR3: TGTGCCAGCTCACCACCCAAGCTTTCTTCCATATATTTT.

This chain links TRBV20-1 with TRBJ2-7, with 11 positions matching TRBD2. V was pared by 4 bases and J by 3 bases, with 8 bases of the junction left unmatched. CDR3 length: 15 residues. The germline gives CDR1 DFQATT, CDR2 SNEGSKA (reference sequence). CDR3 DNA sequence: TGCAGTGCTACCGACACTAGCGGGGGACACTACGAGCAGTACTTC. Protein: CSATDTSGGHYEQYF.

The V gene is TRBV5-4, the J gene TRBJ2-7; D not certain. This CDR3 spans 14 amino acids. Trimming removed 3 bases from V and 3 bases from J, with 13 bases in between. Germline V gives CDR1 SGHNT, CDR2 YYREEE (reference sequence). As DNA, the CDR3 is TGTGCCAGCAGCTCATATTCCAGGAGCTACGAGCAGTACTTC. This translates into CASSSYSRSYEQYF.

The chain carries TRBV5-4 and TRBJ2-1; the D gene is possibly TRBD2 (7 bases). V lost 2 bases, J lost 7 bases, and 13 bases lay in between. This CDR3 contains 14 residues. Germline loops: CDR1 SGHNT, CDR2 YYREEE (reference sequence). In DNA form, the CDR3 reads TGTGCCAGCAGCTTCGTAGGGGGGGGAAATGAGCAGTTCTTC. Encoded protein: CASSFVGGGNEQFF.

The chain employs TRBV20-1 and TRBJ2-1; 9 bases fit TRBD2. After removal of 3 bases from V and 5 bases from J, the junction contained 5 bases not matched to a gene. The CDR3 loop spans 14 amino acids. Germline loops: CDR1 DFQATT, CDR2 SNEGSKA (reference sequence). This chain's CDR3 is CSASPRGGDNEQFF. CDR3 sequence (DNA): TGCAGTGCTAGTCCTCGCGGGGGGGACAATGAGCAGTTCTTC.

This rearrangement joins TRBV20-1 to TRBJ2-1; 9 bases fit TRBD2. This CDR3 has 14 residues. The V gene's germline CDR1 is DFQATT and CDR2 SNEGSKA (reference sequence). Trimming removed 5 bases from V and 4 bases from J; junction bases left unmatched: 6. The CDR3 spells CSASTSGKYNEQFF. The CDR3 DNA reads TGCAGTGCTTCGACTAGCGGAAAATACAATGAGCAGTTCTTC.

The V call is TRBV10-3, the J call TRBJ2-7; 7 positions match TRBD1. This CDR3 is built from 16 residues. Trimming removed 0 bases from V and 4 bases from J; junction bases left unmatched: 9. The germline V gene encodes CDR1 ENHRY and CDR2 SYGVKD. The DNA of the CDR3 is TGTGCCATCAGTGAGTCGTTGGGACAGATCAAGTACGAGCAGTACTTC. Encoded protein: CAISESLGQIKYEQYF.

This clonotype has just one count. V is TRBV29-1 and J is TRBJ1-5; 8 positions match TRBD1. The junction had 6 bases not matched to a gene; V was cut back by 4 bases and J by 7 bases. Germline loops: CDR1 SQVTM, CDR2 ANQGSEA. There are 13 residues in the CDR3. In nucleotides, the CDR3 is TGCAGCGTTGCGGACAGGGCGGACCAGCCCCAGCATTTT. This encodes CSVADRADQPQHF.